Below, 19 T cell receptor beta chains from the same sample are listed, as sequenced in a study of shared clonotypes between healthy human individuals. Sequencing used immunoSEQ multiplex PCR; TCRdb keeps in-frame clones, though not all of them. The data contain 2 million to 2.5 million clones, nearly 97% of them singletons. The sample comprised naive CD4+ T cells sorted from blood. Subset meaning: CD45RA+ positively selected. These receptors originate from a man aged 18 to 30 in good health.

About this clone itself: One junction end disagrees with the germline gene, perhaps due to a read error. Other DNA sequences within the sample encode an identical CDR3. CDR3 coding DNA: TGTGCTAGCAGCTTAGATAGGGAGGAGACCCAGTACTTC. Its translation: CASSLDREETQYF. The chain is built from TRBV7-7 and TRBJ2-5; D possibly corresponds to TRBD2 (5 bases). Germline CDR1 and CDR2: SSHAT and FNYEAQ (reference sequence). The CDR3 is 13 amino acids.

On this clone itself: Other DNA sequences in this sample translate to the same CDR3. V usage is TRBV7-2 and J usage is TRBJ2-7; 7 positions match TRBD1. The CDR3 consists of 13 residues. Looked up from germline, CDR1 is SGHTA and CDR2 is FQGNSA. Trimming cost V 1 base and J 3 bases; bases outside gene matches: 0. Here the CDR3 reads CASSLDRGYEQYF. CDR3 nucleotides: TGTGCCAGCAGCTTAGACAGGGGCTACGAGCAGTACTTC.

The chain couples TRBV19 to TRBJ2-2; D is unresolved. Germline values: CDR1 LNHDA, CDR2 SQIVND (reference sequence). Trimming removed 5 bases at V and 1 base at J, with 8 bases between. The CDR3 runs 14 residues. The CDR3 here is CASSGMVNTGELFF. For the CDR3, the DNA is TGTGCCAGTAGTGGGATGGTGAACACCGGGGAGCTGTTTTTT.

With regard to this clone: Compared with germline, one end of the junction differs, possibly owing to a read error. The chain recombines TRBV19 with TRBJ2-7, with D unclear. Looked up from germline, CDR1 is LNHDA and CDR2 is SQIVND (reference sequence). This CDR3 has 13 residues. In DNA, the CDR3 is TGTGCCACTAGTTCCCCACCGGCCTACGAGCAGTACTTC. Protein: CATSSPPAYEQYF.

On this clone: Other DNA sequences within the sample encode an identical CDR3. The chain combines TRBV11-2 with TRBJ2-5; TRBD2 matches 7 bases. The CDR3 is 15 amino acids. Germline V gene lookup returns CDR1 SGHAT and CDR2 FQNNGV. The V and J ends lost 2 bases and 5 bases, in that order; junction bases with no gene match: 8. CDR3 sequence: CASSLQTSRGETQYF. DNA for the CDR3: TGTGCCAGCAGCTTACAGACTAGCCGGGGGGAGACCCAGTACTTC.

This clone appeared once. The chain combines TRBV19 with TRBJ2-1, with a weak D call TRBD2 (6 bases). Trimming stripped 3 bases from V and 7 bases from J, with 16 bases between. The germline gives CDR1 LNHDA, CDR2 SQIVND (reference sequence). The CDR3 is 15 residues long. For the CDR3, the DNA is TGTGCCAGTAGTATCAACGCGGGGCGGTTGAATGAGCAGTTCTTC. Encoded protein: CASSINAGRLNEQFF.

This clone was recorded once. The genes are TRBV5-1 and TRBJ2-1; 8 nucleotides align to TRBD2. CDR1 and CDR2 from the germline V gene are SGHRS and YFSETQ. The V gene end was trimmed by 3 bases and the J gene end by 9 bases; junction bases not matched to a gene: 2. The CDR3 loop spans 12 amino acids. This CDR3 is CASSSGLVEQFF. The CDR3 DNA reads as TGCGCCAGCAGCTCGGGACTAGTTGAGCAGTTCTTC.

The chain employs TRBV10-3 and TRBJ2-3; 11 bases agree with TRBD2. Losses at the gene ends were 6 bases for V and 0 bases for J; bases not matched to a gene: 5. Germline V CDR1 and CDR2: ENHRY, SYGVKD. The CDR3 runs 16 residues. The CDR3 sequence: CAISGTSGLSTDTQYF. CDR3 bases: TGTGCCATCAGCGGGACTAGCGGACTTAGCACAGATACGCAGTATTTT.

Note on this clone: At one of its ends the junction is not consistent with the germline gene, which may arise from a read error. CDR3 residues: CASSLRLAGGYNEQFF. The CDR3 bases are TGTGCTAGCAGCTTGAGACTAGCGGGAGGATACAATGAGCAGTTCTTC. The chain is built from TRBV7-7 and TRBJ2-1; 13 nucleotides align to TRBD2. This CDR3 has 16 residues. Germline CDR1 SSHAT, CDR2 FNYEAQ (reference sequence).

This clone was seen only once. DNA of the CDR3: TGTGCCAGCAGTGTGGAGGTGAAGAACACTGAAGCTTTCTTT. Translating gives CASSVEVKNTEAFF. This sequence joins TRBV2 and TRBJ1-1; D remains ambiguous. Trimming pared 4 bases from V and 1 base from J, leaving 10 bases between. This CDR3 has 14 amino acids. The V gene's germline CDR1 is SNHLY and CDR2 FYNNEI.

This sequence joins TRBV7-9 and TRBJ2-5, with no clear D. The CDR3 sequence is 15 residues long. V gave up 2 bases and J gave up 7 bases, with 17 bases separating them. Germline CDR1 SEHNR, CDR2 FQNEAQ (reference sequence). CDR3 amino acids: CASSLPPSDPGTQYF. In nucleotides, the CDR3 is TGTGCCAGCAGCTTACCCCCGTCCGACCCCGGGACCCAGTACTTC.

The chain has TRBV5-1 and TRBJ2-7, with D perhaps TRBD2 (6 bases). This CDR3 comprises 14 residues. The germline V gene has CDR1 SGHRS and CDR2 YFSETQ. Trimming pared 4 bases from V and 5 bases from J, leaving 16 bases between. CDR3 loop: CASSPGRGFDEQYF. CDR3 DNA sequence: TGCGCCAGCAGCCCGGGGCGGGGTTTCGACGAGCAGTACTTC.

This clone was seen only once. The chain has TRBV5-6 and TRBJ2-5; 7 bases align to TRBD2. This CDR3 contains 14 residues. V lost 3 bases and J lost 2; bases outside the gene matches: 4. Germline V gene sequence: CDR1 SGHDT, CDR2 YYEEEE. The CDR3, as DNA: TGTGCCAGCAGCTCGGGGGGAAAACAAGAGACCCAGTACTTC. This translates into CASSSGGKQETQYF.

J is TRBJ1-2 and V is TRBV2; a weak D match, TRBD1 (5 bases). Germline CDR1 SNHLY, CDR2 FYNNEI. This CDR3 contains 13 residues. V shed 8 bases and J shed 2 bases, with 12 bases lying between them. The CDR3 bases are TGTGCCAGCTTCACAGGATTGAACTATGGCTACACCTTC. Its translation: CASFTGLNYGYTF.

V is TRBV5-1 and J is TRBJ1-4; D is possibly TRBD1 (5 bases). CDR3 length equals 15 residues. The germline V gene has CDR1 SGHRS and CDR2 YFSETQ. V lost 4 bases, J lost 7 bases, and 17 bases lay in between. CDR3 region: CASSISTGTGEKLFF. The CDR3 nucleotides are TGCGCCAGCAGCATCTCGACCGGGACGGGTGAAAAACTGTTTTTT. The full variable domain, with the rest looked up from reference TRBV5-1 and TRBJ1-4, is KAGVTQTPRYLIKTRGQQVTLSCSPISGHRSVSWYQQTPGQGLQFLFEYFSETQRNKGNFPGRFSGRQFSNSRSEMNVSTLELGDSALYLCASSISTGTGEKLFFGSGTQLSVL.

This clone occurred once. The genes are TRBV5-1 and TRBJ2-3; 8 bases are a match to TRBD1. The CDR3 is made up of 15 amino acids. Trimming took 4 bases from V and 0 from J; bases not matched to a gene: 4. Germline V gene sequence: CDR1 SGHRS, CDR2 YFSETQ. The CDR3 reads CASSVTGASTDTQYF. CDR3 DNA: TGCGCCAGCAGCGTGACAGGGGCTAGCACAGATACGCAGTATTTT.

This clone was seen once. The chain has TRBV18 and TRBJ2-7; a possible D gene is TRBD2 (7 bases). The V gene's germline CDR1 is KGHSH and CDR2 LQKENI. V lost 6 bases and J 4 bases, leaving 16 bases between the germline ends. This CDR3 has 14 residues. The CDR3: CASSAGGGLYEQYF. The CDR3 region has the DNA TGTGCCAGCTCTGCGGGCGGGGGCCTATACGAGCAGTACTTC.

The V gene is TRBV11-2, the J gene TRBJ2-4; D gene unclear. Trimming stripped 4 bases from V and 6 bases from J, with 4 bases between. Germline V gene lookup returns CDR1 SGHAT and CDR2 FQNNGV. The CDR3 is 11 amino acids. The CDR3 DNA follows: TGTGCCAGCAGCTACCTAAACATTCAGTACTTC. As protein: CASSYLNIQYF.

The chain combines TRBV27 with TRBJ1-1, with D tentatively TRBD1 (5 bases). CDR3 length equals 14 residues. With 5 bases removed from V and 5 bases from J, the gap between germline ends came to 15 bases. CDR1 MNHEY and CDR2 SMNVEV come from the germline V gene (reference sequence). The CDR3 DNA is TGTGCCAGCAGTGTAGAGGGGCGGAATACTGAAGCTTTCTTT. Protein product: CASSVEGRNTEAFF.